This TCR beta chain is from a study of cytomegalovirus exposure and HLA in healthy donors. CDR1 and CDR2 from the germline V gene are GTSNPN and SVGIG (reference sequence). CDR3 length equals 12 residues. Trimming cost V 6 bases and J 4 bases; bases outside gene matches: 5. The PCR employed 60 Vbeta primers together with 13 Jbeta primers. Assay used: immunoSEQ multiplex PCR; TCRdb lists only in-frame clones, some missing. Its listing shows about 140,000 clones. V is TRBV30 and J is TRBJ2-7, with 8 nucleotides matching TRBD1. The sequenced sample consisted of PBMCs. The origin of this receptor is a male donor in good health and CMV-seronegative. The CDR3, as DNA: TGTGCCTGTACAGGGGGTGGATACGAGCAGTACTTC. This sequence encodes CACTGGGYEQYF.